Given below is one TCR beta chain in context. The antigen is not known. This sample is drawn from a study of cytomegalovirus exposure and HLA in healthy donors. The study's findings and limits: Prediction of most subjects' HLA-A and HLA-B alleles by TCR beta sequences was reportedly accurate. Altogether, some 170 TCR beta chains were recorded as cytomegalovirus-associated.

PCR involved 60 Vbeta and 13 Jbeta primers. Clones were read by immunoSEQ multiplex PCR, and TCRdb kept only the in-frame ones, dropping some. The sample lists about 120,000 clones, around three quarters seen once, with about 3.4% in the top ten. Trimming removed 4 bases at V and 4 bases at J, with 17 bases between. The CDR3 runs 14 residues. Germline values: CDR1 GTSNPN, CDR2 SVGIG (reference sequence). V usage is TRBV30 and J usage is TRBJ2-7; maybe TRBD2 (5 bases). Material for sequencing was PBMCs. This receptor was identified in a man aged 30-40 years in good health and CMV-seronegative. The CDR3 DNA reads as TGTGCCTGGACCAGGACCGGGATGGGGTACGAGCAGTACTTC. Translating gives CAWTRTGMGYEQYF.